A selection of T cell receptor beta chains follows, all from one sample in a study of blood T cell repertoires in COVID-19. Only in-frame clones appear in the TCRdb table, and some are missing; sequencing was by immunoSEQ multiplex PCR. Of 200,000 to 300,000 clones listed, 87% were seen once; the top ten hold roughly 3.1%. The sample consisted of peripheral blood. The origin of the receptors is a man in his late teens or twenties with active or convalescent COVID-19. The CDR3 runs from the conserved cysteine through the conserved F or W. D genes are given only for firm matches. Not every row has a clone size; where given, it reads once, few, many or a size class.

clone_size | j_call | d_call | v_call | cdr3_nt | cdr3_aa
NA | TRBJ1-1 | NA | TRBV7-2 | TGTGCCAGCAGCTCACCGAGACCGGAGACTGAAGCTTTCTTT | CASSSPRPETEAFF
NA | TRBJ1-1 | NA | TRBV7-3 | TGTGCCAGCAGCCTGGACAGCAACACTGAAGCTTTCTTT | CASSLDSNTEAFF
NA | TRBJ2-3 | NA | TRBV29-1 | TGCAGCGTTGAGGGAGGAAGGAACACAGATACGCAGTATTTT | CSVEGGRNTDTQYF
once | TRBJ1-4 | TRBD1 | TRBV30 | TGTGCCGGCCCCCCGGGACAGAACACTGCAACTAATGAAAAACTGTTTTTT | CAGPPGQNTATNEKLFF
NA | TRBJ2-5 | NA | TRBV5-1 | TGCGCCAGCAGCTTGCAGACACTCCAAGAGACCCAGTACTTC | CASSLQTLQETQYF
NA | TRBJ1-2 | TRBD1 | TRBV7-9 | TGTGCCAGCAGCCGCGACAGGGCGGTTGGCTACACCTTC | CASSRDRAVGYTF
NA | TRBJ1-3 | NA | TRBV28 | TGTGCCAGCAGTTTTGACAGTCAGGGAAACACCATATATTTT | CASSFDSQGNTIYF
NA | TRBJ2-1 | TRBD1 | TRBV28 | TGTGCCAGCAGTGACGGGACAGGAGCCTACAATGAGCAGTTCTTC | CASSDGTGAYNEQFF
NA | TRBJ1-1 | NA | TRBV30 | TGTGCCTGGCTCCAGGCCTCACCTAACACTGAAGCTTTCTTT | CAWLQASPNTEAFF
NA | TRBJ1-1 | NA | TRBV7-2 | TGTGCCAGCAGCTTAGCCGGCAGGGTGGTCACTGAAGCTTTCTTT | CASSLAGRVVTEAFF
NA | TRBJ2-2 | TRBD2 | TRBV19 | TGTGCCAGTAGGCAAATAGCGGGGGGCCCCACCGGGGAGCTGTTTTTT | CASRQIAGGPTGELFF
NA | TRBJ1-5 | NA | TRBV28 | TGTGCCAGCAGTGTATACTCGGACTCTCAGCCCCAGCATTTT | CASSVYSDSQPQHF
NA | TRBJ2-7 | NA | TRBV2 | TGTGCCAGCAGCGCAGCAGTGAGGGCCGAGCAGTACTTC | CASSAAVRAEQYF
NA | TRBJ2-1 | TRBD2 | TRBV18 | TGTGCCAGCTCACCGATCCGGGTGCCTAGCGGGAGGGAGCCACTCTACAATGAGCAGTTCTTC | CASSPIRVPSGREPLYNEQFF
NA | TRBJ1-2 | NA | TRBV27 | TGTGCCAGCAGTTTATCAAATGGCGGACAGACCCATGGCTACACCTTC | CASSLSNGGQTHGYTF
NA | TRBJ1-5 | NA | TRBV19 | TGTGCCAGTAGTATAGGGACAAGCAATCAGCCCCAGCATTTT | CASSIGTSNQPQHF
NA | TRBJ2-7 | TRBD2 | TRBV28 | TGTGCCAGCAGGCTCACTAGCGGGGCCACCTACGAGCAGTACTTC | CASRLTSGATYEQYF
NA | TRBJ2-7 | TRBD2 | TRBV28 | TGTGCCAGCAGTTCCCCTAGCGGACCCTACGAGCAGTACTTC | CASSSPSGPYEQYF
NA | TRBJ2-7 | NA | TRBV25-1 | TGTGCCACCCGGAGAGAGAGCTCCTACGAGCAGTACTTC | CATRRESSYEQYF
NA | TRBJ2-7 | TRBD2 | TRBV28 | TGTGCCAGCAGTTCTGGGACTAGCTCTTTTCACGAGCAGTACTTC | CASSSGTSSFHEQYF
NA | TRBJ1-1 | NA | TRBV5-1 | TGCGCCAGCAGCTTGGCTGGGGCCAGAGGCACTGAAGCTTTCTTT | CASSLAGARGTEAFF
NA | TRBJ2-5 | NA | TRBV5-1 | TGCGCCAGCAGCGGGGGGACTCCGCGAGAGACCCAGTACTTC | CASSGGTPRETQYF
once | TRBJ1-1 | NA | TRBV11-2 | TGTGCCAGCAGCCCCACGAGGTCCACTGAAGCTTTCTTT | CASSPTRSTEAFF
once | TRBJ1-3 | NA | TRBV5-6 | TGTGCCAGCAGCTTGACAGGGGGAAACACCATATATTTT | CASSLTGGNTIYF
NA | TRBJ1-6 | NA | TRBV28 | TGTGCCAGCAGTCCTATACCCCATGGTTCACCCCTCCACTTT | CASSPIPHGSPLHF
NA | TRBJ2-1 | NA | TRBV5-1 | TGCGCCAGCAGCTTGTGGGGAGACAATGAGCAGTTCTTC | CASSLWGDNEQFF
NA | TRBJ2-5 | NA | TRBV27 | TGTGCCAGCAGTTTATCCGCTAACCGGGAGACCCAGTACTTC | CASSLSANRETQYF
few | TRBJ1-5 | NA | TRBV7-2 | TGTGCCAGCAGCTTAGGGGGGGTGCGGCCCCAGCATTTT | CASSLGGVRPQHF
once | TRBJ2-3 | TRBD2 | TRBV27 | TGTGCCAGCAGTTTACTAGCGGGGCCAGGGAATACGCAGTATTTT | CASSLLAGPGNTQYF
NA | TRBJ2-1 | TRBD1 | TRBV15 | TGTGCCACCAGCAGAGATCTGGGGACAGGGGTATTTGAGCAGTTCTTC | CATSRDLGTGVFEQFF
NA | TRBJ1-2 | TRBD1 | TRBV7-9 | TGTGCCAGCAGCCGGGACAGGGACTATGGCTACACCTTC | CASSRDRDYGYTF
NA | TRBJ1-1 | NA | TRBV11-2 | TGTGCCAGCAGCCCATGGGACTCGGGAGCTTTCTTT | CASSPWDSGAFF
NA | TRBJ2-1 | NA | TRBV5-1 | TGCGCCAGTCGCTTGGGTGCGGGGCGTACCTACAATGAGCAGTTCTTC | CASRLGAGRTYNEQFF
NA | TRBJ1-1 | NA | TRBV9 | TGTGCCAGCAGCGCACAGGCCATGAACACTGAAGCTTTCTTT | CASSAQAMNTEAFF
NA | TRBJ1-5 | TRBD1 | TRBV7-2 | TGTGCCAGCAGTCACAGGGGTCAGCCCCAGCATTTT | CASSHRGQPQHF
NA | TRBJ2-1 | NA | TRBV19 | TGTGCCAGTAGTCCCCCTTGGGGGCGGTTCAGCTCCTACAATGAGCAGTTCTTC | CASSPPWGRFSSYNEQFF
few | TRBJ2-2 | TRBD1 | TRBV3-1/TRBV3-2 | TGTGCCAGCAGCCAACGGGACAGGGAGACCGGGGAGCTGTTTTTT | CASSQRDRETGELFF
NA | TRBJ1-6 | TRBD1 | TRBV3-1/TRBV3-2 | TGTGCCAGCAGCCAAGTCAGTCCCGGGACAGGGAGAAACCCTAATTCACCCCTCCACTTT | CASSQVSPGTGRNPNSPLHF
NA | TRBJ1-1 | NA | TRBV15 | TGTGCCACCAGCAGAGGAGGTACCATGAACACTGAAGCTTTCTTT | CATSRGGTMNTEAFF
NA | TRBJ1-1 | NA | TRBV7-2 | TGTGCCAGCAGCTTAGACCGCACAACTGAAGCTTTCTTT | CASSLDRTTEAFF
NA | TRBJ1-2 | NA | TRBV28 | TGTGCCAGCAGGGATCTTACGCCGGGTGGCTACACCTTC | CASRDLTPGGYTF
NA | TRBJ1-1 | NA | TRBV30 | TGTGCCTGGAGTTATATAATTAGAGGGACTGAAGCTTTCTTT | CAWSYIIRGTEAFF
NA | TRBJ1-1 | TRBD1 | TRBV7-8 | TGTGCCAGCAGCTTAGCGCGGGCAGGGGGCATTGAAGCTTTCTTT | CASSLARAGGIEAFF
few | TRBJ2-3 | NA | TRBV14 | TGTGCCAGCAGCACAATCCGGGACTCCTTGCAGTATTTT | CASSTIRDSLQYF
NA | TRBJ1-2 | NA | TRBV6-4 | TGTGCCAGCAGTGAATCAGGGGTAGGAGGCTACACCTTC | CASSESGVGGYTF
NA | TRBJ2-1 | NA | TRBV6-2/TRBV6-3 | TGTGCCAGCAGTTTCGGCGGGATATACAATGAGCAGTTCTTC | CASSFGGIYNEQFF
NA | TRBJ1-5 | NA | TRBV7-2 | TGTGCCAGCAGCTTAGTGCCCCAGGTAGGGGAGCCCCAGCATTTT | CASSLVPQVGEPQHF